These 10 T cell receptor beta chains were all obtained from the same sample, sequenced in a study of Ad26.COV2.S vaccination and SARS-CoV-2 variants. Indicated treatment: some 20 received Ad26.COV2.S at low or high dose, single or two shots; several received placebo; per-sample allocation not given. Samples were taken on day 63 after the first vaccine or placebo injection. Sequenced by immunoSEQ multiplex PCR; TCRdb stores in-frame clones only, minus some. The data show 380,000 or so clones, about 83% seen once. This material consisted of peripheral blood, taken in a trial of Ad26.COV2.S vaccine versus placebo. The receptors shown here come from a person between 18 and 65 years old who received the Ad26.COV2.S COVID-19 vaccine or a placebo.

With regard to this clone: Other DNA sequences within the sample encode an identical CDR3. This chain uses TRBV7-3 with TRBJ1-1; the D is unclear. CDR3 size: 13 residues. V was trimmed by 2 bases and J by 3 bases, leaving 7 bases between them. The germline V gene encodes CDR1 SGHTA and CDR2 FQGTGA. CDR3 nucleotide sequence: TGTGCCAGCAGCTTATATAGGGACACTGAAGCTTTCTTT. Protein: CASSLYRDTEAFF.

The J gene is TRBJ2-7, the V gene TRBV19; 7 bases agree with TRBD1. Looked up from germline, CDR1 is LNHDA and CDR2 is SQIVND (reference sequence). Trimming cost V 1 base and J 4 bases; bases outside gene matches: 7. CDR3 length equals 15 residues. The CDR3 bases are TGTGCCAGTAGTATAGCAGGGGGAGCATTGTACGAGCAGTACTTC. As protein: CASSIAGGALYEQYF.

The CDR3 sequence: CASSLEGQGRKLFF. The DNA of the CDR3 is TGCGCCAGCAGCTTGGAAGGACAGGGTCGAAAACTGTTTTTT. The chain is built from TRBV5-1 and TRBJ1-4; 8 nucleotides match TRBD1. CDR3 length: 14 residues. The V segment lost 0 bases and the J segment 10 bases; nucleotides outside the gene matches: 5. Germline V gene lookup returns CDR1 SGHRS and CDR2 YFSETQ.

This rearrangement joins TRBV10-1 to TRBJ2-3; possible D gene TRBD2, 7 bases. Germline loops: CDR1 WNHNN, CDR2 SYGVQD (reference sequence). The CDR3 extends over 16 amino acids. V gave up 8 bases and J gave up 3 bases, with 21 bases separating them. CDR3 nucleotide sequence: TGCGCCAGCTGTCCCGGGGGGCTGGTGTATACAGATACGCAGTATTTT. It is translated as CASCPGGLVYTDTQYF.

In DNA, the CDR3 is TGCGCCAGCAGCCAAGAACCACTTTCGGGCTACGAGCAGTACTTC. Amino acids: CASSQEPLSGYEQYF. This chain joins TRBV4-1 and TRBJ2-7; D gene unclear. Germline loops: CDR1 MGHRA, CDR2 YSYEKL. This CDR3 spans 15 amino acids. Between the trimmed V and J ends, which lost 0 bases and 3 bases, there was a span of 12 bases.

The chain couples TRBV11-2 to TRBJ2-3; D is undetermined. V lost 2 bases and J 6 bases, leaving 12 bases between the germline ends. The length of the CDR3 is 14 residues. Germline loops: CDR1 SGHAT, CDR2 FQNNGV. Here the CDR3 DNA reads TGTGCCAGCAGCTTAAACCGGGCCTGGGATACGCAGTATTTT. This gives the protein CASSLNRAWDTQYF.

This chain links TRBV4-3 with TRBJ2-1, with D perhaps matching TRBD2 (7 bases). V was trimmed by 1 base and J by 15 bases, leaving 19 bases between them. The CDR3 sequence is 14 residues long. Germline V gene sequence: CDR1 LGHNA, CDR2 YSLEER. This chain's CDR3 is CASSQVLLAGARFF. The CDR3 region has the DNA TGCGCCAGCAGCCAAGTCCTTCTCGCGGGGGCCCGGTTCTTC.

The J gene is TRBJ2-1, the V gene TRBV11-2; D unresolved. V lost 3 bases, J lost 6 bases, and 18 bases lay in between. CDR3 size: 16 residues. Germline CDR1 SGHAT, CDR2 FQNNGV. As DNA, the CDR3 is TGTGCCAGCAGCTTTTTATCACGTTGGAAAGGCAATGAGCAGTTCTTC. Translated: CASSFLSRWKGNEQFF.

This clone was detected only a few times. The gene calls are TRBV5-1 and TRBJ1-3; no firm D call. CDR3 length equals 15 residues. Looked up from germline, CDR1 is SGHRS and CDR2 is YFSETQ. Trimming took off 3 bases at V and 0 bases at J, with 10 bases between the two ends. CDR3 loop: CASSSMGHSGNTIYF. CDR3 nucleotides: TGCGCCAGCAGCTCGATGGGCCACTCTGGAAACACCATATATTTT.

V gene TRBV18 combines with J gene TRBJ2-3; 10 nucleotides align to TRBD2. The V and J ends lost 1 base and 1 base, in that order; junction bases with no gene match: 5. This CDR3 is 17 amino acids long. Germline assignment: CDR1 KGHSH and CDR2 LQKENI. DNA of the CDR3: TGTGCCAGCTCACCACGGGTAGCGGGGGGCCGCACAGATACGCAGTATTTT. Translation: CASSPRVAGGRTDTQYF.